The 23 T cell receptor beta chains given below trace back to one sample, sequenced in a study of T cell responses to AZD1222 COVID-19 vaccine. Data came from immunoSEQ multiplex PCR; TCRdb stores just in-frame clones and leaves some out. The sample records 80,000 to 90,000 clones, around nine tenths being singletons. This material consisted of peripheral blood, taken on day 0 of MenACWY control vaccination. Source of these receptors: an adult in good health.

This chain connects TRBV10-1 to TRBJ2-1; maybe TRBD1 (6 bases). CDR1 and CDR2 (germline): WNHNN, SYGVQD (reference sequence). Trimming stripped 10 bases from V and 5 bases from J, with 12 bases between. This CDR3 contains 12 residues. The CDR3 reads CATKGGNNEQFF. Here the CDR3 DNA reads TGCGCCACAAAAGGGGGAAACAATGAGCAGTTCTTC.

This chain joins TRBV14 and TRBJ2-7; D perhaps matches TRBD1 (5 bases). V dropped 0 bases and J dropped 3 bases, with 18 bases sitting between them. CDR3 length equals 17 residues. Germline CDR1 is SGHDN and CDR2 is FVKESK. CDR3 in DNA: TGTGCCAGCAGCCAAGACGACAGCAACTACCCCTACTACGAGCAGTACTTC. Translated, it gives CASSQDDSNYPYYEQYF.

The DNA of the CDR3 is TGTGCCACCAGTAGGGACAGGCCCTATAGCAATCAGCCCCAGCATTTT. This gives the protein CATSRDRPYSNQPQHF. The V and J genes are TRBV15 and TRBJ1-5, with TRBD1 identical over 8 bases. CDR1 and CDR2 from the germline V gene are LNHNV and YYDKDF (reference sequence). The CDR3 length is 16 residues. After removal of 6 bases from V and 0 bases from J, the junction contained 7 bases not matched to a gene.

The chain combines TRBV20-1 with TRBJ2-3; D is unclear. V was pared by 5 bases and J by 6 bases, with 9 bases between. CDR3 length: 11 residues. Germline V gene data show CDR1 as DFQATT and CDR2 as SNEGSKA (reference sequence). CDR3 DNA: TGCAGTGCTTTGAGGTTGGATACGCAGTATTTT. Protein sequence: CSALRLDTQYF.

The rearrangement joins TRBV6-5 to TRBJ2-7; possibly TRBD1 for D (6 bases). Trimming pared 7 bases from V and 0 bases from J, leaving 13 bases between. The CDR3 runs 14 residues. CDR1 MNHEY and CDR2 SVGAGI come from the germline V gene. DNA for the CDR3: TGTGCCAGCAAATCGGGACAATCCTCCTACGAGCAGTACTTC. It encodes CASKSGQSSYEQYF.

The DNA of the CDR3 is TGTGCCAGCTCCATGGGGCCCCTCTACGAGCAGTACTTC. It translates to CASSMGPLYEQYF. This sequence joins TRBV12-3 or TRBV12-4 and TRBJ2-7; tentatively, D is TRBD1 (5 bases). V was trimmed by 8 bases and J by 3 bases, leaving 14 bases between them. This CDR3 spans 13 amino acids.

The CDR3 bases are TGTGCCAGCCGTGGGTACGGGGATCAGCCCCAGCATTTT. Amino acids: CASRGYGDQPQHF. The chain employs TRBV12-3 or TRBV12-4 and TRBJ1-5; D is ambiguous. Trimming removed 8 bases at V and 5 bases at J, with 13 bases between. The CDR3 length is 13 residues.

This chain connects TRBV5-1 to TRBJ1-1; unclear D gene. The CDR3 is 15 residues long. From germline, CDR1 is SGHRS and CDR2 YFSETQ. V was cut by 2 bases and J by 5 bases, with 16 bases left in between. Here the CDR3 reads CASSFISGLGTEAFF. Here the CDR3 DNA reads TGCGCCAGCAGCTTCATTTCGGGTCTGGGTACTGAAGCTTTCTTT.

The J gene is TRBJ1-1, the V gene TRBV18, with TRBD1 as a possible D gene (6 bases). Trimming shortened V by 0 bases and J by 4 bases, and 9 bases separated the two germline ends. The germline gives CDR1 KGHSH, CDR2 LQKENI. The CDR3 covers 14 residues. DNA of the CDR3: TGTGCCAGCTCACCACCGGGGGCGAGCACTGAAGCTTTCTTT. Its translation is CASSPPGASTEAFF.

The chain employs TRBV7-9 and TRBJ2-1; 9 nucleotides line up with TRBD2. This CDR3 is 18 amino acids long. Trimming cost V 4 bases and J 6 bases; bases outside gene matches: 16. Germline-derived CDR1 and CDR2 are SEHNR and FQNEAQ (reference sequence). The CDR3 reads CASSSTSAQGLATNEQFF. The CDR3 nucleotides read TGTGCCAGCAGCTCTACTTCCGCCCAAGGACTAGCGACCAATGAGCAGTTCTTC.

In its sample, this clone was seen once. The chain couples TRBV2 to TRBJ1-6, with 9 bases that match TRBD1. The V segment lost 0 bases and the J segment 4 bases; nucleotides outside the gene matches: 1. CDR1 is SNHLY and CDR2 is FYNNEI in the germline V gene. This CDR3 has 16 amino acids. CDR3 DNA: TGTGCCAGCAGTGAAGCGGGACAGGGATATAATTCACCCCTCCACTTT. As protein: CASSEAGQGYNSPLHF.

The rearrangement joins TRBV28 to TRBJ2-1; 12 positions match TRBD1. CDR1 is MDHEN, CDR2 SYDVKM, per germline. The CDR3 sequence is 14 residues long. The ends lost 7 bases at V and 7 bases at J; junction bases unmatched: 5. As DNA, the CDR3 is TGTGCCAGCATCAGGGACAGGGGGCTTAATGAGCAGTTCTTC. Protein product: CASIRDRGLNEQFF.

The chain has TRBV19 and TRBJ2-3; 14 bases map to TRBD2. CDR1 LNHDA and CDR2 SQIVND come from the germline V gene (reference sequence). V was pared by 9 bases and J by 14 bases, with 19 bases of the junction left unmatched. The CDR3 has 16 residues. The CDR3 DNA sequence: TGTGCCAGCAAGACTAGCGGGGGGGCCCGGTCCCTCCACTGGTATTTT. It codes for CASKTSGGARSLHWYF.

The genes are TRBV2 and TRBJ2-3, with D hard to call. Between the trimmed V and J ends, which lost 4 bases and 1 base, there was a span of 12 bases. This CDR3 is built from 15 residues. Germline CDR1 and CDR2: SNHLY and FYNNEI. This CDR3 is CASSVQGQGTDTQYF. In nucleotides, the CDR3 is TGTGCCAGCAGTGTTCAAGGGCAGGGCACAGATACGCAGTATTTT.

The V call is TRBV19, the J call TRBJ1-5, with TRBD1 identical over 11 bases. The V gene end was trimmed by 8 bases and the J gene end by 1 base; junction bases not matched to a gene: 16. The CDR3 totals 19 residues. Germline V lookup: CDR1 LNHDA, CDR2 SQIVND (reference sequence). CDR3 loop: CASSKYGDRGFVSNQPQHF. Here the CDR3 DNA reads TGTGCCAGTTCCAAATACGGGGACAGGGGGTTTGTGAGCAATCAGCCCCAGCATTTT.

CDR3 sequence: CASSQDNGSPQHF. The CDR3 DNA is TGTGCCAGCAGCCAAGATAACGGGTCCCCCCAGCATTTT. The J gene is TRBJ1-5, the V gene TRBV3-1 (or the pseudogene TRBV3-2); D gene unclear. The CDR3 consists of 13 residues. Germline V lookup: CDR1 LGHDT, CDR2 YNNKEL (reference sequence). V was pared by 0 bases and J by 10 bases, with 10 bases between.

The chain links TRBV2 to TRBJ1-2; 9 nucleotides agree with TRBD1. Germline CDR1 is SNHLY and CDR2 is FYNNEI. Unmatched junction bases numbered 7, after V lost 4 bases and J lost 7 bases. This CDR3 region has 14 residues. CDR3 sequence (DNA): TGTGCCAGCAGTGGGGACAGGGAAGTATTTGGCTACACCTTC. It encodes CASSGDREVFGYTF.

This chain joins TRBV11-1 and TRBJ2-3; TRBD2 might be the D (6 bases). The CDR3 is 15 amino acids. CDR1 is SGHAT and CDR2 is FQDESV in the germline V gene (reference sequence). V shed 2 bases and J shed 11 bases, with 20 bases lying between them. CDR3 protein: CASSLRFGTGEGQYF. DNA for the CDR3: TGTGCCAGCAGCTTAAGATTTGGGACTGGAGAGGGGCAGTATTTT.

The chain uses TRBV24-1 and TRBJ2-3; TRBD2 agrees at 12 bases. CDR3 length equals 18 residues. The junction had 8 bases not matched to a gene; V was cut back by 4 bases and J by 1 base. Germline V CDR1 and CDR2: KGHDR, SFDVKD. This chain's CDR3 is CATSETSGSGFGTDTQYF. CDR3 sequence (DNA): TGTGCCACCAGTGAGACTAGCGGGAGTGGGTTTGGCACAGATACGCAGTATTTT.

A single count supports this clone. V and J are TRBV2 and TRBJ1-5, with D maybe TRBD1 (5 bases). V lost 8 bases to trimming and J lost 2 bases, with 10 bases between them. The CDR3 has 13 amino acids. From germline, CDR1 is SNHLY and CDR2 FYNNEI. CDR3 bases: TGTGCCAGCCAGGGCGAGGGCAATCAGCCCCAGCATTTT. Translation: CASQGEGNQPQHF.

The chain has TRBV5-1 and TRBJ2-6; TRBD1 might be the D (5 bases). The CDR3 consists of 15 residues. The V end was cut by 0 bases, the J end by 2 bases, with 6 bases between. Germline lookup yields CDR1 SGHRS and CDR2 YFSETQ. CDR3 coding DNA: TGCGCCAGCAGCTTGGGGGGCACTGGGGCCAACGTCCTGACTTTC. This gives the protein CASSLGGTGANVLTF.

V and J are TRBV5-1 and TRBJ2-1, with 7 bases fitting TRBD2. V lost 4 bases, J lost 6 bases, and 10 bases stayed unmatched. CDR3 size: 15 residues. Per the germline V gene, CDR1 is SGHRS and CDR2 is YFSETQ. As DNA, the CDR3 is TGCGCCAGCAGCCGGGAGGCTCCTCCAGGCAATGAGCAGTTCTTC. Translating it yields CASSREAPPGNEQFF.

The rearrangement links TRBV28 to TRBJ2-1; perhaps TRBD2 as D (6 bases). The germline V and J ends were trimmed by 5 bases and 2 bases, with 10 bases remaining between them. This CDR3 spans 14 amino acids. CDR1 MDHEN and CDR2 SYDVKM come from the germline V gene. CDR3 bases: TGTGCCAGCAGTCTCCGGGGGACCTACAATGAGCAGTTCTTC. Translated: CASSLRGTYNEQFF. Filled out from reference TRBV28 and TRBJ2-1, the complete variable domain reads DVKVTQSSRYLVKRTGEKVFLECVQDMDHENMFWYRQDPGLGLRLIYFSYDVKMKEKGDIPEGYSVSREKKERFSLILESASTNQTSMYLCASSLRGTYNEQFFGPGTRLTVL.